This T cell receptor beta chain was identified in a study of T cells in Graves' hyperthyroidism and ophthalmopathy. General observations from the study: Model output signaled ophthalmopathy a median roughly 6.5 months ahead of onset.

Comments on this clonotype: The antigen is undetermined.

Amplified TCR beta CDR3 regions came from RNA transcripts. Carried out on the TCR CDR3, a first-round RT-PCR used the HTBI primer set. TCRdb reprocessed the multiplex PCR reads with MiXCR, giving one entry per CDR3 protein. Of roughly 500,000 distinct CDR3 sequences in the sample, around 22% were seen once. Germline V gene sequence: CDR1 LNHNV, CDR2 YYDKDF (reference sequence). This CDR3 is 17 amino acids long. The V and J ends lost 3 bases and 0 bases respectively, with 12 bases between them. The receptor was derived from a woman in her twenties or thirties with Graves' ophthalmopathy. The chain employs TRBV15 and TRBJ2-6, with D possibly TRBD2 on 5 matching bases. Material: blood. In nucleotides, the CDR3 is TGTGCCACCAGCAGTCCCGAGGGAGTCTCTGGGGCCAACGTCCTGACTTTC. Its protein is CATSSPEGVSGANVLTF.